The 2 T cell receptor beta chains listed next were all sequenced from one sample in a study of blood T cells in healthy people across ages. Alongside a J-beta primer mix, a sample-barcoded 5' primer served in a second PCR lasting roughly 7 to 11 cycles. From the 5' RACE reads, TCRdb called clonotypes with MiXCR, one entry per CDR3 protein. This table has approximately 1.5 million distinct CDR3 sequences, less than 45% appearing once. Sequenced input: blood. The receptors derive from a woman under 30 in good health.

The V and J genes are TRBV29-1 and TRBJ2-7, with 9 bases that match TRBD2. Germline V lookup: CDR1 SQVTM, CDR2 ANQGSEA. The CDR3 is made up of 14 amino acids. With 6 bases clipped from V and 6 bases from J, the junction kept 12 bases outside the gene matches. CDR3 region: CSVREGRLSREQYF. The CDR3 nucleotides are TGCAGCGTGCGGGAGGGCAGGTTGAGTCGCGAGCAGTACTTC.

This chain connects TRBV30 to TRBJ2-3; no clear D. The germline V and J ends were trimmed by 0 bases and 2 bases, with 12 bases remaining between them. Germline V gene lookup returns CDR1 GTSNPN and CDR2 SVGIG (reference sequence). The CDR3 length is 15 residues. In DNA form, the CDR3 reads TGTGCCTGGAGTGTACGAGGCGGATACACAGATACGCAGTATTTT. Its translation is CAWSVRGGYTDTQYF.